The entry below describes one T cell receptor (beta chain). Its specificity is unknown. Each TRB cDNA library was prepared by 5' RACE (with UMI labels). TCRdb re-called the 5' RACE reads and catalogs CDR3 proteins one per entry, DNA excluded. The sample has 140,000 to 150,000 distinct CDR3 sequences; the top ten hold about 0.28%. Naive CD8+ T cells showed CD45RO-CCR7+CD27+CD95-. The length of the CDR3 is 16 residues. Germline values: CDR1 SGHRS, CDR2 YFSETQ. The data were obtained in a study of CXCR3-negative and CXCR3-positive naive CD8 T cells. General study points: The TRB CDR3s that CXCR3-positive naive cells carried were more hydrophobic than those of CXCR3-negative naive cells. TRBV-TRBJ usage was similar across naive CXCR3 subsets but distinct in memory cells.

The sequence derives from a human donor in good health. Some clones in this sample may be carry-over from other donors' samples. J is TRBJ2-7 and V is TRBV5-1; TCRdb calls TRBD1, which cannot be checked without DNA. The sequenced sample consisted of naive CXCR3+ CD8+ T cells from blood. Sample subset: CD45RO-CCR7+CD27+CD95- naive CD8+ T cells expressing CXCR3 (TNR3+). The CDR3 is CASSFGLGQRIYEQYF. Full variable domain (missing parts from reference TRBV5-1 and TRBJ2-7): KAGVTQTPRYLIKTRGQQVTLSCSPISGHRSVSWYQQTPGQGLQFLFEYFSETQRNKGNFPGRFSGRQFSNSRSEMNVSTLELGDSALYLCASSFGLGQRIYEQYFGPGTRLTVT.